Below are 32 T cell receptor beta chains sequenced from a single sample in a study of T cell changes during pregnancy in multiple sclerosis. Data came from immunoSEQ multiplex PCR; TCRdb stores just in-frame clones and leaves some out. The data show some 56,000 clones, with roughly 90% seen just once and approximately 0.64% held by the top ten. Sequenced material: CD4+ T cells from peripheral blood mononuclear cells, taken after pregnancy. The origin of the receptors is a female donor with multiple sclerosis, enrolled in a pregnancy study.

This sequence joins TRBV7-3 and TRBJ2-3; a possible D gene is TRBD2 (6 bases). V lost 5 bases to trimming and J lost 2 bases, with 8 bases between them. The CDR3 length is 13 residues. CDR1 SGHTA and CDR2 FQGTGA come from the germline V gene. DNA of the CDR3: TGTGCCAGCAGCCGGGACTTCACAGATACGCAGTATTTT. Its protein is CASSRDFTDTQYF.

V usage is TRBV5-4 and J usage is TRBJ2-1; possibly TRBD2 for D (7 bases). Germline V gives CDR1 SGHNT, CDR2 YYREEE (reference sequence). Trimming shortened V by 4 bases and J by 6 bases, and 17 bases separated the two germline ends. The CDR3 sequence is 15 residues long. For the CDR3, the DNA is TGTGCCAGCAGCCCGGGGGGCGGGACCCTCAATGAGCAGTTCTTC. Amino acid sequence: CASSPGGGTLNEQFF.

V gene TRBV2 combines with J gene TRBJ1-2; D not certain. Germline loops: CDR1 SNHLY, CDR2 FYNNEI. Trimming cost V 5 bases and J 4 bases, with 14 bases left between them. This CDR3 is 14 amino acids long. The CDR3 nucleotides read TGTGCCAGCAGTTTTGGCGACTTGTTCTATGGCTACACCTTC. Amino acids: CASSFGDLFYGYTF.

V usage is TRBV4-1 and J usage is TRBJ1-5; 8 bases are a match to TRBD1. The CDR3 sequence is 16 residues long. The J segment lost 0 bases and the V segment lost 3 bases, leaving 4 bases of the junction unmatched. Germline CDR1 and CDR2: MGHRA and YSYEKL. The CDR3 nucleotides are TGCGCCAGCAGCCAGAGCGGACAGGGTAGCAATCAGCCCCAGCATTTT. It encodes CASSQSGQGSNQPQHF.

This chain links TRBV12-2 with TRBJ2-3; the D call TRBD2 from the table was never checked on the DNA. TRBV12-2 is deemed a pseudogene. The CDR3 is 18 residues long. The CDR3 DNA is TGTGCAAGTCGGGTAACTTCCGGGACTAGCGGGGGCACAGATACGCAGTATTTT. Translating it yields CASRVTSGTSGGTDTQYF.

V gene TRBV10-3 combines with J gene TRBJ1-1, with D possibly being TRBD1 (5 bases). This CDR3 comprises 15 residues. V was shortened by 2 bases and J by 1 base, with 11 bases between the two germline ends. In germline, CDR1 is ENHRY, CDR2 SYGVKD. CDR3 protein: CAISETDGGNTEAFF. The CDR3 DNA reads as TGTGCCATCAGTGAGACCGACGGGGGGAACACTGAAGCTTTCTTT.

The V and J genes are TRBV29-1 and TRBJ2-3, with TRBD2 identical over 7 bases. Losses at the gene ends were 8 bases for V and 5 bases for J; bases not matched to a gene: 4. This CDR3 contains 11 residues. CDR1 SQVTM and CDR2 ANQGSEA come from the germline V gene. The CDR3 sequence: CSTGGRDTQYF. The CDR3 DNA reads as TGCAGCACCGGGGGGAGAGATACGCAGTATTTT.

This chain links TRBV5-6 with TRBJ1-5; 8 bases fit TRBD1. Unmatched junction bases numbered 4, after V lost 2 bases and J lost 3 bases. This CDR3 has 15 amino acids. Germline CDR1 SGHDT, CDR2 YYEEEE. The CDR3 bases are TGTGCCAGCAGCTTAGCGGACAGGGACAATCAGCCCCAGCATTTT. Translating it yields CASSLADRDNQPQHF.

The CDR3 DNA follows: TGTGCCAGCAGTTACACACCCATGAACACTGAAGCTTTCTTT. Translated, it gives CASSYTPMNTEAFF. The J gene is TRBJ1-1, the V gene TRBV6-5; D gene unclear. CDR1 MNHEY and CDR2 SVGAGI come from the germline V gene. V was clipped by 2 bases and J by 0 bases, with 7 bases between them. There are 14 residues in the CDR3.

V gene TRBV12-5 combines with J gene TRBJ2-4, with 13 positions matching TRBD2. Germline V lookup: CDR1 LGHNT, CDR2 FRNRAP. The length of the CDR3 is 19 residues. Losses at the gene ends were 0 bases for V and 1 base for J; bases not matched to a gene: 6. The CDR3 sequence: CASGLVLAGGPGAKNIQYF. Here the CDR3 DNA reads TGTGCTAGTGGTTTGGTACTAGCGGGGGGGCCTGGGGCCAAAAACATTCAGTACTTC.

The CDR3 DNA reads TGTGCCAGCAGCTTGAGAGGGTCCATAACCTACAATGAGCAGTTCTTC. Translation gives CASSLRGSITYNEQFF. This chain uses TRBV7-2 with TRBJ2-1; the D gene is possibly TRBD2 (5 bases). Trimming took 3 bases from V and 2 from J, leaving 14 bases between them. Germline V gene sequence: CDR1 SGHTA, CDR2 FQGNSA. The CDR3 spans 16 residues.

The V call is TRBV10-2, the J call TRBJ1-6; TRBD1 is a possible D gene (6 bases). This CDR3 is 17 amino acids long. V lost 2 bases and J lost 0, with 11 bases in between. From germline, CDR1 is WSHSY and CDR2 SAAADI. CDR3 region: CASSESQGNSYNSPLHF. CDR3 DNA sequence: TGCGCCAGCAGTGAGAGCCAGGGGAACTCCTATAATTCACCCCTCCACTTT.

The chain uses TRBV11-2 and TRBJ1-2; D uncertain. Trimming removed 1 base at V and 2 bases at J, with 11 bases between. This CDR3 comprises 15 residues. CDR1 is SGHAT, CDR2 FQNNGV, per germline. The CDR3 loop reads CASSLVGVPNYGYTF. The CDR3 region has the DNA TGTGCCAGCAGCTTAGTCGGGGTACCCAACTATGGCTACACCTTC.

The gene calls are TRBV7-3 and TRBJ1-2; unclear D gene. The germline V gene encodes CDR1 SGHTA and CDR2 FQGTGA. There are 15 residues in the CDR3. The V and J ends lost 4 bases and 3 bases respectively, with 15 bases between them. The CDR3 sequence is CASSSIGREDYGYTF. CDR3 sequence (DNA): TGTGCCAGCAGCTCAATTGGACGGGAAGACTATGGCTACACCTTC. Looking up the rest from reference TRBV7-3 and TRBJ1-2 gives the full variable domain: GAGVSQTPSNKVTEKGKYVELRCDPISGHTALYWYRQSLGQGPEFLIYFQGTGAADDSGLPNDRFFAVRPEGSVSTLKIQRTERGDSAVYLCASSSIGREDYGYTFGSGTRLTVV.

V gene TRBV29-1 combines with J gene TRBJ1-2; TRBD1 matches 8 bases. This CDR3 spans 15 amino acids. Germline lookup yields CDR1 SQVTM and CDR2 ANQGSEA. V trimming: 1 base; J trimming: 1 base; junction bases outside the gene matches: 5. CDR3 DNA: TGCAGCGTTGAAGGTGAAACAGGGGGTAACTATGGCTACACCTTC. Its protein is CSVEGETGGNYGYTF.

The gene calls are TRBV9 and TRBJ1-4; 7 bases fit TRBD1. The germline gives CDR1 SGDLS, CDR2 YYNGEE. The CDR3 sequence is 17 residues long. V lost 3 bases to trimming and J lost 8 bases; unmatched junction nucleotides: 16. The CDR3 loop reads CASSARQGWSLGEKLFF. Here the CDR3 DNA reads TGTGCCAGCAGCGCTAGACAGGGATGGAGCTTAGGCGAAAAACTGTTTTTT.

This clone is a singleton in its sample. The rearrangement joins TRBV18 to TRBJ1-3; possible D gene TRBD1, 6 bases. This CDR3 contains 14 residues. The ends were cut back, 8 bases at V and 0 bases at J, with 11 bases in the middle. Germline V gene sequence: CDR1 KGHSH, CDR2 LQKENI. The CDR3 spells CASGGAASGNTIYF. CDR3 sequence (DNA): TGTGCCAGCGGGGGGGCCGCCTCTGGAAACACCATATATTTT.

J is TRBJ2-7 and V is TRBV11-2; 7 positions match TRBD1. Germline-derived CDR1 and CDR2 are SGHAT and FQNNGV. V was pared by 5 bases and J by 2 bases, with 12 bases of the junction left unmatched. This CDR3 has 16 residues. CDR3 DNA sequence: TGTGCCAGCAGCCCCTTCACAGGGGAGCTTACCTACGAGCAGTACTTC. Translating it yields CASSPFTGELTYEQYF.

The chain couples TRBV6-6 to TRBJ2-1, with 14 nucleotides matching TRBD2. This CDR3 is built from 16 residues. V shed 0 bases and J 12 bases; nucleotides not matched to a gene: 7. CDR1 is MNHNY and CDR2 is SVGAGI in the germline V gene (reference sequence). CDR3 nucleotide sequence: TGTGCCAGCAGTTACTCTATAGGACTAGCGGGGGGCGCGCAGTTCTTC. This translates into CASSYSIGLAGGAQFF.

CDR3 loop: CASSLFSRDRAYGYTF. As DNA, the CDR3 is TGTGCCAGCAGCTTATTTTCCCGGGACAGGGCATATGGCTACACCTTC. The chain carries TRBV7-3 and TRBJ1-2; 9 bases are a match to TRBD1. CDR3 size: 16 residues. The trim removed 2 bases at V and 5 bases at J, leaving 9 bases unmatched. CDR1 SGHTA and CDR2 FQGTGA come from the germline V gene.

The rearrangement joins TRBV5-1 to TRBJ1-2, with 10 bases that match TRBD1. CDR3 length: 15 amino acids. CDR1 and CDR2 from the germline V gene are SGHRS and YFSETQ. V shed 2 bases, J shed 8 bases, and the junction held 9 bases outside the gene matches. The CDR3 region has the DNA TGCGCCAGCAGCTTCCGGACAGGGGGAGACTCAGGCTACACCTTC. Protein product: CASSFRTGGDSGYTF.

The rearrangement joins TRBV19 to TRBJ2-1, with 9 bases aligning to TRBD2. Germline CDR1 reads LNHDA; CDR2 reads SQIVND (reference sequence). The CDR3 extends over 18 amino acids. The ends lost 5 bases at V and 8 bases at J; junction bases unmatched: 19. CDR3 sequence (DNA): TGTGCCAGTAGTTTCCCAGCGGGGGGAGGGGGTTTAGGGTATGAGCAGTTCTTC. Translated: CASSFPAGGGGLGYEQFF. The variable domain in full, completed from reference TRBV19 and TRBJ2-1, reads DGGITQSPKYLFRKEGQNVTLSCEQNLNHDAMYWYRQDPGQGLRLIYYSQIVNDFQKGDIAEGYSVSREKKESFPLTVTSAQKNPTAFYLCASSFPAGGGGLGYEQFFGPGTRLTVL.

The chain couples TRBV4-2 to TRBJ1-4, with D perhaps matching TRBD1 (5 bases). The CDR3 consists of 17 residues. V was pared by 5 bases and J by 4 bases, with 20 bases between. Germline CDR1 reads LGHNA; CDR2 reads YNFKEQ. DNA for the CDR3: TGTGCCAGCAGCAGCAGGGAATCCCTCCTCCTTAATGAAAAACTGTTTTTT. It is translated as CASSSRESLLLNEKLFF.

The CDR3 spells CASSLHPRPGQATYEQYF. The CDR3 nucleotides are TGTGCCAGCAGTCTACACCCCAGGCCGGGACAGGCGACTTACGAGCAGTACTTC. The chain employs TRBV27 and TRBJ2-7, with 8 nucleotides matching TRBD1. This CDR3 comprises 18 residues. The germline V gene encodes CDR1 MNHEY and CDR2 SMNVEV (reference sequence). J gave up 4 bases and V 5 bases, and 19 bases lay outside the gene matches.

V is TRBV16 and J is TRBJ2-7; weak D call: TRBD1 (6 bases). CDR1 is KGHSY and CDR2 is FQNENV in the germline V gene. The CDR3 is made up of 15 amino acids. V dropped 2 bases and J dropped 3 bases, with 14 bases sitting between them. The CDR3 loop is CASSQLSGQSYEQYF. CDR3 in DNA: TGTGCCAGCAGCCAACTTAGTGGACAGAGCTACGAGCAGTACTTC.

The chain recombines TRBV18 with TRBJ1-1, with TRBD1 matching over 7 bases. V was pared by 6 bases and J by 0 bases, with 7 bases of the junction left unmatched. This CDR3 spans 15 amino acids. CDR1 and CDR2 (germline): KGHSH, LQKENI. The CDR3 sequence: CASSLGQIMNTEAFF. CDR3 nucleotides: TGTGCCAGCTCCCTGGGACAGATAATGAACACTGAAGCTTTCTTT.

This CDR3 is CAWSVPGPGVTQYF. The DNA for the CDR3 is TGTGCCTGGAGTGTACCGGGTCCCGGTGTGACCCAGTACTTC. The rearrangement uses TRBV30 and TRBJ2-5; D not resolved. The V and J ends lost 0 bases and 7 bases respectively, with 15 bases between them. The CDR3 covers 14 residues. Germline V gene lookup returns CDR1 GTSNPN and CDR2 SVGIG (reference sequence).

The chain joins TRBV6-1 to TRBJ1-1; 9 bases align to TRBD1. The CDR3 runs to 13 residues. Germline values: CDR1 MNHNS, CDR2 SASEGT. V lost 6 bases to trimming and J lost 5 bases; unmatched junction nucleotides: 4. CDR3 residues: CASRGTGWTEAFF. In nucleotides, the CDR3 is TGTGCCAGCAGGGGGACAGGGTGGACTGAAGCTTTCTTT.

The J gene is TRBJ2-5, the V gene TRBV4-3, with 12 bases aligning to TRBD2. In germline, CDR1 is LGHNA, CDR2 YSLEER. Trimming removed 1 base from V and 9 bases from J; junction bases left unmatched: 6. The CDR3 is 15 residues long. CDR3 in DNA: TGCGCCAGCAGCCAAGGACTAGCGGGGGCGATTTCCCAGTACTTC. It translates to CASSQGLAGAISQYF.

V gene TRBV7-2 combines with J gene TRBJ2-1; tentative D call: TRBD2 (7 bases). The CDR3 consists of 15 residues. Trimming left V 3 bases short and J 8 bases short, with 17 bases between. The germline CDR1 and CDR2 sequences are SGHTA and FQGNSA. In DNA form, the CDR3 reads TGTGCCAGCAGCTTGGTCCCCGGGGGGCGGGATGAGCAGTTCTTC. Translated: CASSLVPGGRDEQFF.

This chain links TRBV4-1 with TRBJ1-5, with D possibly being TRBD1 (5 bases). CDR3 length: 15 amino acids. CDR1 MGHRA and CDR2 YSYEKL come from the germline V gene. Trimming shortened V by 1 base and J by 2 bases, and 9 bases separated the two germline ends. CDR3 in DNA: TGCGCCAGCAGCCAAGTAGGGGTTGGCAATCAGCCCCAGCATTTT. Encoded protein: CASSQVGVGNQPQHF.

J is TRBJ2-5 and V is TRBV9; 9 nucleotides agree with TRBD2. Germline V gene data show CDR1 as SGDLS and CDR2 as YYNGEE. V lost 8 bases and J lost 5; bases outside the gene matches: 7. The length of the CDR3 is 13 residues. The CDR3 protein is CASGGGALETQYF. CDR3 in DNA: TGTGCCAGTGGCGGGGGGGCCCTGGAGACCCAGTACTTC.